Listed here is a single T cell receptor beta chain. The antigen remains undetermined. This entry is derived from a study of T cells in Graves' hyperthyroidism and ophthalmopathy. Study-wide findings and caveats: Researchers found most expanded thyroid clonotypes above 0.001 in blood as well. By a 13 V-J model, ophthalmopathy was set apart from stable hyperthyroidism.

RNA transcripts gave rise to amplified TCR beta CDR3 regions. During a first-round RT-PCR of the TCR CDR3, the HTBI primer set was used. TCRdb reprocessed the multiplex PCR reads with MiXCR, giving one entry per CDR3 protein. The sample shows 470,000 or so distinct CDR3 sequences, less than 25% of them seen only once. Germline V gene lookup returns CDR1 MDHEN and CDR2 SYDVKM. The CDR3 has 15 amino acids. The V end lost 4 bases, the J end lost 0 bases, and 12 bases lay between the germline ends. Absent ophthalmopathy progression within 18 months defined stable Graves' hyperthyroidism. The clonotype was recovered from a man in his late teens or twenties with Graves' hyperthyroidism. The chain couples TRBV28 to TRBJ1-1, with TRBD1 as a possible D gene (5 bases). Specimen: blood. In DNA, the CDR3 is TGTGCCAGCAGTTCCCTCAGGGAAATGAACACTGAAGCTTTCTTT. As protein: CASSSLREMNTEAFF.